These 30 T cell receptor beta chains were all obtained from the same sample, sequenced in a study of T cells in women clearing cervical HPV infection. TCRdb's copy holds only in-frame clones and misses some; the assay was immunoSEQ multiplex PCR. The table lists just over 20,000 clones. The sequencing sample was made of blood buffy coat. Source of these receptors: a woman aged 18 to 75 with a cervical HPV16 infection that either progressed to CIN3+ or cleared (not recorded which).

Points on this clone: The read halts 3 residues ahead of the CDR3 end, with the missing end drawn from the germline J gene. The V gene is TRBV18, the J gene TRBJ2-2, with 8 nucleotides matching TRBD1. The CDR3 covers 16 residues. The trim removed 3 bases at V and 8 bases at J, leaving 11 bases unmatched. Germline lookup yields CDR1 KGHSH and CDR2 LQKENI. CDR3 DNA, as far as it was read: TGTGCCAGCTCACCTTCCGGACAGGGAAGTGTTGGGGAG. This translates into CASSPSGQGSVGE. Given in full, the CDR3 is CASSPSGQGSVGELFF. The full variable domain, rest sourced from reference TRBV18 and TRBJ2-2, is NAGVMQNPRHLVRRRGQEARLRCSPMKGHSHVYWYRQLPEEGLKFMVYLQKENIIDESGMPKERFSAEFPKEGPSILRIQQVVRGDSAAYFCASSPSGQGSVGELFFGEGSRLTVL.

With regard to this clone: The read stops 3 residues short of the end of the CDR3; the missing end is completed from the germline J gene. The rearrangement links TRBV6-2 or TRBV6-3 to TRBJ2-1; tentative D call: TRBD1 (6 bases). V was pared by 8 bases and J by 7 bases, with 18 bases between. CDR1 and CDR2 from the germline V gene are MNHEY and SVGEGT. CDR3 size: 14 residues. CDR3 DNA, as far as it was read: TGTGCCAGCTGGGGGCTAGACCCGACGAATGAG. Its translation: CASWGLDPTNE. The full CDR3 protein reads CASWGLDPTNEQFF.

A word on this clone: The missing CDR3 end, 3 residues past where the read stops, is filled in from the germline J gene. This chain joins TRBV5-5 and TRBJ1-6; a weak D match, TRBD1 (6 bases). Germline V lookup: CDR1 SGHKS, CDR2 YYEKEE (reference sequence). Trimming removed 4 bases at V and 6 bases at J, with 14 bases between. This CDR3 is built from 15 residues. The sequenced part of the CDR3 DNA is TGTGCCAGCAGCAGAACTGACAGGATTAATTCACCC. As protein: CASSRTDRINSP. The full CDR3 reads CASSRTDRINSPLHF.

The CDR3 sequence is CASSLEGAVGELFF. CDR3 DNA, as far as it was read: TGTGCCAGCAGCTTAGAGGGGGCGGTCGGGGAG. The rearrangement joins TRBV7-3 to TRBJ2-2; 7 bases agree with TRBD1. The sequenced fragment ends 3 residues before the CDR3 boundary, so the rest is inferred from the germline J gene. The germline gives CDR1 SGHTA, CDR2 FQGTGA. This CDR3 is 14 amino acids long. V gave up 2 bases and J gave up 7 bases; unmatched junction bases: 4. Looking up the rest from reference TRBV7-3 and TRBJ2-2 gives the full variable domain: GAGVSQTPSNKVTEKGKYVELRCDPISGHTALYWYRQSLGQGPEFLIYFQGTGAADDSGLPNDRFFAVRPEGSVSTLKIQRTERGDSAVYLCASSLEGAVGELFFGEGSRLTVL.

Regarding this clone: The read terminates 3 residues before the CDR3 end, so the remaining end is supplied by the germline J gene. The genes are TRBV7-7 and TRBJ2-3, with D unclear. Germline V lookup: CDR1 SSHAT, CDR2 FNYEAQ (reference sequence). V lost 1 base and J 0 bases, leaving 14 bases between the germline ends. The CDR3 is made up of 17 amino acids. Incomplete CDR3 DNA: TGTGCCAGCAGCTTAGAGGTCTCTAGAATTAGCACAGATACG. Translating gives CASSLEVSRISTDT. The entire CDR3 protein reads CASSLEVSRISTDTQYF.

As regards this clone: Coverage ceases 3 residues before the CDR3 finishes, and the germline J gene fills in the end. This sequence joins TRBV7-9 and TRBJ1-3, with D possibly being TRBD1 (5 bases). The CDR3 covers 15 residues. Between the trimmed V and J ends, which lost 4 bases and 0 bases, there was a span of 10 bases. Germline loops: CDR1 SEHNR, CDR2 FQNEAQ (reference sequence). The DNA read from the CDR3 is TGTGCCAGCAGCTCCGGGGGGTACTCTGGAAACACC. Protein sequence: CASSSGGYSGNT. The CDR3 as a whole reads CASSSGGYSGNTIYF.

Worth noting for this clone: The sequence runs out 3 residues before the end of the CDR3; the remainder is reconstructed from the germline J gene. The chain couples TRBV29-1 to TRBJ2-4; weak D call: TRBD1 (6 bases). Trimming pared 7 bases from V and 6 bases from J, leaving 16 bases between. The CDR3 loop spans 13 amino acids. In germline, CDR1 is SQVTM, CDR2 ANQGSEA. The sequenced CDR3 bases are TGCAGCGCTCCACAGGGCCGGGGAAACATT. It specifies CSAPQGRGNI. The whole CDR3 protein is CSAPQGRGNIQYF. Full variable domain (missing parts from reference TRBV29-1 and TRBJ2-4): SAVISQKPSRDICQRGTSLTIQCQVDSQVTMMFWYRQQPGQSLTLIATANQGSEATYESGFVIDKFPISRPNLTFSTLTVSNMSPEDSSIYLCSAPQGRGNIQYFGAGTRLSVL.

The CDR3 DNA, read in part, is TGCAGTGCTTCAAGGGGACTAGCGGGGGGCACAGATACG. Protein product: CSASRGLAGGTDT. The full CDR3 protein reads CSASRGLAGGTDTQYF. V and J are TRBV20-1 and TRBJ2-3; 14 nucleotides align to TRBD2. Coverage ceases 3 residues before the CDR3 finishes, and the germline J gene fills in the end. Per the germline V gene, CDR1 is DFQATT and CDR2 is SNEGSKA (reference sequence). This CDR3 has 16 amino acids. V lost 5 bases, J lost 1 base, and 5 bases stayed unmatched.

Details on this clone: The read finishes 3 residues shy of the CDR3 end, and the germline J gene is used to complete it. V and J are TRBV30 and TRBJ1-1; D is perhaps TRBD1 (5 bases). V dropped 4 bases and J dropped 2 bases, with 17 bases sitting between them. Germline V lookup: CDR1 GTSNPN, CDR2 SVGIG (reference sequence). This CDR3 spans 15 amino acids. CDR3 region: CAWTPLSGLNTEAFF. The DNA read from the CDR3 is TGTGCCTGGACCCCACTGTCAGGGCTAAACACTGAA.

CDR3 residues: CSPKGRDSGGDSTDTQYF. The CDR3 DNA, read in part, is TGCAGTCCCAAAGGTCGGGATAGCGGGGGGGATAGCACAGATACG. The chain carries TRBV20-1 and TRBJ2-3; 11 bases align to TRBD2. Coverage ceases 3 residues before the CDR3 finishes, and the germline J gene fills in the end. Germline V gene sequence: CDR1 DFQATT, CDR2 SNEGSKA (reference sequence). The J segment lost 0 bases and the V segment lost 8 bases, leaving 16 bases of the junction unmatched. CDR3 length equals 18 residues.

As for this clone: The CDR3 is cut off 3 residues early in the read; its end comes from the germline J gene. The V and J genes are TRBV20-1 and TRBJ1-6; TRBD1 matches 8 bases. Germline CDR1 is DFQATT and CDR2 is SNEGSKA (reference sequence). Germline trimming cut 2 bases from V and 1 base from J; bases unmatched to any gene: 7. The CDR3 loop spans 17 amino acids. This chain's CDR3 is CSARPTGEYSYNSPLHF. CDR3 bases read: TGCAGTGCTAGACCGACAGGGGAGTATTCCTATAATTCACCC.

As to this clone: The read ends 3 residues shy of where the CDR3 ends; the end is completed using the germline J gene. The V gene is TRBV5-6, the J gene TRBJ1-2, with D uncertain. In germline, CDR1 is SGHDT, CDR2 YYEEEE. There are 14 residues in the CDR3. CDR3 DNA (partial): TGTGCCAGCCGGCTCGTCGGGGAGGACTACGAC. Amino acid sequence: CASRLVGEDYD. The full CDR3 is CASRLVGEDYDYTF. Using reference TRBV5-6 and TRBJ1-2 for the parts outside the CDR3, the full variable domain is DAGVTQSPTHLIKTRGQQVTLRCSPKSGHDTVSWYQQALGQGPQFIFQYYEEEERQRGNFPDRFSGHQFPNYSSELNVNALLLGDSALYLCASRLVGEDYDYTFGSGTRLTVV.

In the case of this clone: The read gets to within 3 residues of the CDR3 end, and the germline J gene fills in the rest. The chain employs TRBV27 and TRBJ2-1; TRBD1 matches at 8 bases. Germline values: CDR1 MNHEY, CDR2 SMNVEV (reference sequence). V was pared by 3 bases and J by 3 bases, with 4 bases of the junction left unmatched. The CDR3 consists of 15 residues. The CDR3 spells CASSFAGGGYNEQFF. The part of the CDR3 DNA that was read is TGTGCCAGCAGTTTTGCAGGGGGCGGCTACAATGAG.

Notes on this clone: Sequencing ends 3 residues short of the CDR3 end; the germline J gene provides the rest. The rearrangement joins TRBV19 to TRBJ2-7, with TRBD2 as a possible D gene (6 bases). The CDR3 covers 13 residues. Trimming stripped 6 bases from V and 4 bases from J, with 13 bases between. Germline loops: CDR1 LNHDA, CDR2 SQIVND (reference sequence). CDR3 DNA, as far as it was read: TGTGCCAGTAGCCGAAAGGCGGGATACGAG. Encoded protein: CASSRKAGYE. The full-length CDR3 reads as CASSRKAGYEQYF.

In regard to this clone: The read ends 3 residues before the CDR3 terminus; that terminus is restored from the germline J gene. V gene TRBV30 combines with J gene TRBJ2-3; 13 positions match TRBD2. The length of the CDR3 is 16 residues. Unmatched junction bases numbered 5, after V lost 2 bases and J lost 3 bases. Germline loops: CDR1 GTSNPN, CDR2 SVGIG (reference sequence). The CDR3 DNA, read in part, is TGTGCCTGGAGTCAAGGACTAGCGGGGGATACAGATACG. This codes for CAWSQGLAGDTDT. The whole CDR3 protein reads CAWSQGLAGDTDTQYF.

About this clone itself: The CDR3 goes on 3 residues after the read ends, and that part is filled in from the germline J gene. The chain is built from TRBV7-2 and TRBJ1-1; D is unclear. CDR1 SGHTA and CDR2 FQGNSA come from the germline V gene. V lost 1 base and J 6 bases, leaving 12 bases between the germline ends. There are 14 residues in the CDR3. The CDR3 DNA, read in part, is TGTGCCAGCAGCTTAGGCACAGCCTTGCCTGAA. Its protein is CASSLGTALPE. The whole CDR3 is CASSLGTALPEAFF.

Turning to this clone: The DNA ends 3 residues before the CDR3 does, and the rest of the CDR3 is filled in from the germline J gene. This chain joins TRBV6-2 or TRBV6-3 and TRBJ2-1; 10 nucleotides line up with TRBD2. This CDR3 is 16 amino acids long. CDR1 MNHEY and CDR2 SVGEGT come from the germline V gene. V trimming: 5 bases; J trimming: 6 bases; junction bases outside the gene matches: 10. The sequenced CDR3 bases are TGTGCCAGCAGTCCCCGAACTAGCGGGGCTTTCAATGAG. It translates to CASSPRTSGAFNE. The CDR3 in its entirety is CASSPRTSGAFNEQFF.

Regarding this clone: The read is 3 residues too short to cover the CDR3 end, so that end is filled in from the germline J gene. The chain employs TRBV11-2 and TRBJ2-3, with TRBD2 as a possible D gene (5 bases). Trimming removed 4 bases at V and 6 bases at J, with 11 bases between. From germline, CDR1 is SGHAT and CDR2 FQNNGV. This CDR3 is 13 amino acids long. The sequenced part of the CDR3 DNA is TGTGCCAGCAGCTCCTCACTAGGTGATACG. Protein: CASSSSLGDT. The entire CDR3 protein reads CASSSSLGDTQYF.

As regards this clone: The read comes to an end 3 residues before the CDR3 does, leaving the germline J gene to fill in the end. The chain links TRBV7-6 to TRBJ2-5; 8 nucleotides align to TRBD1. Germline V gene sequence: CDR1 SGHVS, CDR2 FNYEAQ. Trimming cost V 1 base and J 5 bases; bases outside gene matches: 9. This CDR3 spans 16 amino acids. The sequenced part of the CDR3 DNA is TGTGCCAGCAGCTTAGGTCCAGGGGGCGGACAGGAGACC. Residues: CASSLGPGGGQET. The CDR3 in full is CASSLGPGGGQETQYF.

Comment on this clone: The read terminates 3 residues ahead of where the CDR3 ends, so the germline J gene completes it. The chain recombines TRBV20-1 with TRBJ2-1; 13 bases are a match to TRBD2. Germline V lookup: CDR1 DFQATT, CDR2 SNEGSKA (reference sequence). The V and J ends lost 3 bases and 8 bases, in that order; junction bases with no gene match: 7. This CDR3 contains 15 residues. This CDR3 reads CSASSTSGGFHEQFF. CDR3 DNA (partial): TGCAGTGCTAGCTCGACTAGCGGGGGGTTCCATGAG.

With respect to this clone: The read halts 3 residues ahead of the CDR3 end, with the missing end drawn from the germline J gene. The chain recombines TRBV5-4 with TRBJ2-5; TRBD2 matches 7 bases. Unmatched junction bases numbered 7, after V lost 3 bases and J lost 5 bases. The CDR3 sequence is 14 residues long. Germline V gene sequence: CDR1 SGHNT, CDR2 YYREEE (reference sequence). The CDR3 sequence is CASSSGGGSETQYF. The DNA read from the CDR3 is TGTGCCAGCAGCTCGGGGGGAGGTTCGGAGACC. The whole variable domain, filled in from reference TRBV5-4 and TRBJ2-5, reads ETGVTQSPTHLIKTRGQQVTLRCSSQSGHNTVSWYQQALGQGPQFIFQYYREEENGRGNFPPRFSGLQFPNYSSELNVNALELDDSALYLCASSSGGGSETQYFGPGTRLLVL.

The CDR3 protein is CASSGGIGGGNSPLHF. The sequenced part of the CDR3 DNA is TGTGCCAGCAGTGGGGGGATTGGGGGGGGAAATTCACCC. The V and J genes are TRBV6-1 and TRBJ1-6; the D gene is possibly TRBD1 (5 bases). Sequencing ends 3 residues short of the CDR3 end; the germline J gene provides the rest. Trimming stripped 4 bases from V and 7 bases from J, with 17 bases between. There are 16 residues in the CDR3. Germline V gene sequence: CDR1 MNHNS, CDR2 SASEGT.

With regard to this clone: The CDR3 is cut off 3 residues early in the read; its end comes from the germline J gene. V and J are TRBV25-1 and TRBJ1-4; 9 bases match TRBD1. Germline V CDR1 and CDR2: MGHDK, SYGVNS. This CDR3 contains 15 residues. The trim removed 5 bases at V and 5 bases at J, leaving 6 bases unmatched. Incomplete CDR3 DNA: TGTGCCAGCAGTCGCGGCGGGACAGGGAATGAAAAA. It specifies CASSRGGTGNEK. The complete CDR3 sequence is CASSRGGTGNEKLFF.

As to this clone: The read finishes 3 residues shy of the CDR3 end, and the germline J gene is used to complete it. This chain links TRBV12-5 with TRBJ1-2, with a possible D match to TRBD1 (6 bases). The germline gives CDR1 LGHNT, CDR2 FRNRAP. This CDR3 region has 13 residues. Incomplete CDR3 DNA: TGTGCTAGTGGTTTGGTACAGGGCTCCGGC. It translates to CASGLVQGSG. The whole CDR3 sequence is CASGLVQGSGYTF.

With regard to this clone: The read ends 3 residues early relative to the CDR3; the germline J gene fills the gap. J is TRBJ2-7 and V is TRBV19; 7 nucleotides align to TRBD1. This CDR3 is built from 15 residues. V was clipped by 3 bases and J by 0 bases; unmatched bases: 5. Germline V gives CDR1 LNHDA, CDR2 SQIVND (reference sequence). CDR3 bases read: TGTGCCAGTAGTATCTCCTGGGACAGCTCCTACGAG. Residues: CASSISWDSSYE. The whole CDR3 sequence is CASSISWDSSYEQYF. The full variable domain, with the rest looked up from reference TRBV19 and TRBJ2-7, is DGGITQSPKYLFRKEGQNVTLSCEQNLNHDAMYWYRQDPGQGLRLIYYSQIVNDFQKGDIAEGYSVSREKKESFPLTVTSAQKNPTAFYLCASSISWDSSYEQYFGPGTRLTVT.

Remarks on this clone: With the read ending 3 residues before the CDR3 end, the germline J gene is used to fill in that end. The chain is built from TRBV14 and TRBJ2-2, with 11 bases identical to TRBD2. Germline V gives CDR1 SGHDN, CDR2 FVKESK. This CDR3 is 15 amino acids long. V dropped 4 bases and J dropped 4; count of bases not matched to a gene: 2. CDR3 sequence reads: CASSRLAGTTGELFF. The covered CDR3 bases are TGTGCCAGCAGCCGACTAGCGGGGACCACCGGGGAG.

Details on this clone: The read ends 3 residues before the CDR3 terminus; that terminus is restored from the germline J gene. This chain connects TRBV7-6 to TRBJ2-3, with 7 bases that match TRBD1. V lost 5 bases and J lost 3; bases outside the gene matches: 8. The CDR3 contains 15 residues. Germline loops: CDR1 SGHVS, CDR2 FNYEAQ. CDR3 loop: CASSVNRGWTDTQYF. Incomplete CDR3 DNA: TGTGCCAGCAGCGTTAACAGGGGATGGACAGATACG.

Worth noting for this clone: The CDR3 end is not reached by the read, which stops 3 residues before it; the germline J gene fills it in. The rearrangement links TRBV30 to TRBJ2-1, with 13 bases matching TRBD2. The CDR3 runs 15 residues. The germline gives CDR1 GTSNPN, CDR2 SVGIG (reference sequence). J gave up 2 bases and V 4 bases, and 2 bases lay outside the gene matches. CDR3 bases read: TGTGCCTGGAAGGGGACTAGCGGGGCCTACAATGAG. The encoded protein is CAWKGTSGAYNE. The whole CDR3 sequence reads CAWKGTSGAYNEQFF.

For this clone: Read sequence stops 3 residues before the CDR3 end, and the germline J gene provides the missing end. V and J are TRBV7-2 and TRBJ2-5; D not certain. The V end was cut by 5 bases, the J end by 5 bases, with 9 bases between. The CDR3 extends over 12 amino acids. Per the germline V gene, CDR1 is SGHTA and CDR2 is FQGNSA. CDR3 DNA, as far as it was read: TGTGCCAGCAGCGTTCAGTTGGAGACC. Translating gives CASSVQLET. The whole CDR3 region reads CASSVQLETQYF.

Notes on this clone: Read coverage stops 3 residues before the CDR3 terminus; the germline J gene supplies the remainder. The chain combines TRBV11-2 with TRBJ2-5; 7 nucleotides align to TRBD2. Trimming removed 5 bases from V and 5 bases from J; junction bases left unmatched: 11. Germline V gene sequence: CDR1 SGHAT, CDR2 FQNNGV. The CDR3 sequence is 15 residues long. The CDR3 bases that were read are TGTGCCAGCAGCCTGGGGGGGACGGAGGGGGAGACC. This sequence encodes CASSLGGTEGET. The CDR3 as a whole reads CASSLGGTEGETQYF.